Below, 7 T cell receptor beta chains from the same sample are listed, as sequenced in a study of blood T cell repertoires in COVID-19. Data came from immunoSEQ multiplex PCR; TCRdb stores just in-frame clones and leaves some out. The sample contains around 470,000 clones, about 88% of which appear only once. The sequenced sample consisted of peripheral blood. The receptors were sampled from a man between 18 and 35 years old with COVID-19, enrolled during active disease.

The chain uses TRBV7-9 and TRBJ1-1; D is unclear. CDR3 length: 13 amino acids. Germline V gives CDR1 SEHNR, CDR2 FQNEAQ (reference sequence). Deletions cut 3 bases from V and 8 bases from J, with 13 bases between. CDR3 bases: TGTGCCAGCAGCTTTTCCCCCCTCCCCGAAGCTTTCTTT. Protein product: CASSFSPLPEAFF.

This chain uses TRBV15 with TRBJ2-7; 7 bases agree with TRBD1. This CDR3 contains 15 residues. The germline V gene has CDR1 LNHNV and CDR2 YYDKDF (reference sequence). The V and J ends lost 4 bases and 1 base, in that order; junction bases with no gene match: 7. The DNA for the CDR3 is TGTGCCACCAGCAAGAACAGGGGTTTGTCCTACGAGCAGTACTTC. As protein: CATSKNRGLSYEQYF.

The V call is TRBV19, the J call TRBJ1-2; 9 positions agree with TRBD1. The CDR3 has 16 amino acids. Unmatched junction bases numbered 13, after V lost 7 bases and J lost 4 bases. Germline CDR1 is LNHDA and CDR2 is SQIVND (reference sequence). The CDR3 here is CASTSGTGLAGYGYTF. The CDR3 bases are TGTGCCAGTACGAGCGGGACAGGGCTTGCGGGCTATGGCTACACCTTC.

The V call is TRBV19, the J call TRBJ2-7, with a weak D call TRBD1 (6 bases). V shed 1 base and J shed 3 bases, with 16 bases lying between them. Germline values: CDR1 LNHDA, CDR2 SQIVND (reference sequence). The CDR3 extends over 16 amino acids. CDR3 amino acids: CASSIGTGNLVYEQYF. The CDR3 bases are TGTGCCAGTAGTATAGGAACAGGGAATTTGGTCTACGAGCAGTACTTC. The whole variable domain, filled in from reference TRBV19 and TRBJ2-7, reads DGGITQSPKYLFRKEGQNVTLSCEQNLNHDAMYWYRQDPGQGLRLIYYSQIVNDFQKGDIAEGYSVSREKKESFPLTVTSAQKNPTAFYLCASSIGTGNLVYEQYFGPGTRLTVT.

V usage is TRBV27 and J usage is TRBJ2-5, with TRBD1 matching 12 bases. The trim removed 2 bases at V and 4 bases at J, leaving 8 bases unmatched. Germline V lookup: CDR1 MNHEY, CDR2 SMNVEV (reference sequence). There are 17 residues in the CDR3. In DNA form, the CDR3 reads TGTGCCAGCAGTTTAGGGTTGGGACAGGGGGCGGGAGAGACCCAGTACTTC. Its protein is CASSLGLGQGAGETQYF.

The CDR3 protein is CASGQGPPDIQYF. The CDR3 region has the DNA TGTGCCAGCGGCCAGGGGCCCCCCGACATTCAGTACTTC. This chain connects TRBV6-5 to TRBJ2-4, with a tentative D call TRBD1 (6 bases). The germline V gene has CDR1 MNHEY and CDR2 SVGAGI. The CDR3 is made up of 13 amino acids. The V and J ends lost 8 bases and 8 bases respectively, with 16 bases between them.

This chain joins TRBV4-1 and TRBJ1-1, with D uncertain. The V gene lost 1 base and the J gene lost 0 bases, with 9 bases spanning the gap. The CDR3 consists of 15 residues. The germline CDR1 and CDR2 sequences are MGHRA and YSYEKL. The CDR3 loop reads CASSQVFGLNTEAFF. The DNA of the CDR3 is TGCGCCAGCAGCCAAGTCTTTGGGCTGAACACTGAAGCTTTCTTT.